This T cell receptor (beta chain) comes out of a study of regulatory T cells in long-lasting Graves disease. Both iRepertoire HTBI primers and Arm-PCR of CDR3 regions were used to build the TCR beta libraries. TCRdb recomputed calls from the multiplex PCR reads with MiXCR, one row per CDR3 protein. This sample has hundreds of thousands of distinct CDR3 sequences, with 13% found just once. This clonotype was counted between two and nine times. V shed 1 base and J shed 4 bases, with 8 bases lying between them. CDR1 is LNHNV, CDR2 YYDKDF, per germline (reference sequence). The CDR3 consists of 13 residues. The time point: newly diagnosed GD, antithyroid drugs for less than 3 months. PBMC-derived RNA was used for the TCR library. These data also formed part of another study, on T cells in Graves' hyperthyroidism and ophthalmopathy.

V gene TRBV15 combines with J gene TRBJ2-7; D is ambiguous. The receptor comes from a man younger than 40 with Graves disease. The sequenced sample was peripheral blood mononuclear cells (PBMCs), obtained at new diagnosis, from a patient treated with antithyroid drugs. The chain's CDR3 is CATSRGAYYEQYF. CDR3 coding DNA: TGTGCCACCAGCAGAGGGGCGTATTACGAGCAGTACTTC.